Included here is one T cell receptor beta chain sequence, with context. What it binds is not known. The data are from a study of cytotoxic CD8 clonotypes in ibrutinib-treated CLL. Study-level points and caveats: Private clonotypes, not public ones, expanded at ibrutinib response.

The repertoire was sequenced with immunoSEQ multiplex PCR; TCRdb's copy has only in-frame clones and lacks some. The sample has 200,000 to 250,000 clones; 60% to 75% are singletons. The CDR3 contains 18 residues. J gave up 5 bases and V 1 base, and 13 bases lay outside the gene matches. Per the germline V gene, CDR1 is SGHVS and CDR2 is FNYEAQ. The chain links TRBV7-6 to TRBJ2-3; 9 positions match TRBD2. The TCR comes from a human donor with chronic lymphocytic leukemia. Sequencing used PBMCs, obtained after 24 months of ibrutinib treatment. The CDR3 DNA is TGTGCCAGCAGCTTAGAGTTATGGGCGGGAGGGCCGATAGATACGCAGTATTTT. It codes for CASSLELWAGGPIDTQYF.